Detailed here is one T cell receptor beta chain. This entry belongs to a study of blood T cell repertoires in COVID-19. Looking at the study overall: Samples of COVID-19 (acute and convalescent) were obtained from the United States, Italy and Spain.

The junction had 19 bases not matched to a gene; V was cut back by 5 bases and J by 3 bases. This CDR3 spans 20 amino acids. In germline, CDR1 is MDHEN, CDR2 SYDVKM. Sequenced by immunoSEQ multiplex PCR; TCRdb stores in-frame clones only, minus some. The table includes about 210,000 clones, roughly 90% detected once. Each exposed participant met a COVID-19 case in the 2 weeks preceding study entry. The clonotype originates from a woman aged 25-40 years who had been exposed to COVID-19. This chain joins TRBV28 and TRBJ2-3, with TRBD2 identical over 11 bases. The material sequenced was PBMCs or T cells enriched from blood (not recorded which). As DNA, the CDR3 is TGTGCCAGCAGTACCGGCGTCCATCGGACTAGCGGGTCGCGAACAGATACGCAGTATTTT. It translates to CASSTGVHRTSGSRTDTQYF.